This T cell receptor beta chain emerged from a study of cytomegalovirus exposure and HLA in healthy donors. The PCR was carried out with 60 Vbeta primers and 13 Jbeta primers. Sequencing used immunoSEQ multiplex PCR; TCRdb keeps in-frame clones, though not all of them. In total, the table holds about 160,000 clones. Study outcomes and limitations: While the bulk of TCR sequences proved rare, some public TCRs turned up in many donors. When analyzed later, the rates of TCR association showed variation by HLA locus, with DRB1 the most and HLA-C the fewest. TCR beta chains numbering approximately 150 were designated cytomegalovirus-associated.

A word on this clone: The antigen remains unidentified. In this CDR3 the conserved last residue, phenylalanine or tryptophan, is missing, so a read error is likely.

The V end lost 5 bases, the J end lost 3 bases, and 8 bases lay between the germline ends. CDR1 is LNHDA, CDR2 SQIVND, per germline (reference sequence). This CDR3 spans 13 amino acids. Sequencing input: PBMCs. This TCR derives from a man in his thirties or forties in good health and CMV-seronegative. V is TRBV19 and J is TRBJ1-5; D perhaps matches TRBD1 (5 bases). CDR3 loop: CASSQGFNQPQHL. The CDR3 region has the DNA TGTGCCAGTAGTCAGGGATTCAATCAGCCCCAGCATCTT.